This T cell receptor (beta chain) emerged from a study of T cells in Graves' hyperthyroidism and ophthalmopathy. Germline values: CDR1 ENHRY, CDR2 SYGVKD. This CDR3 is built from 13 residues. Trimming left V 3 bases short and J 8 bases short, with 10 bases between. Study-wide results and caveats: Using 13 V-J features, a model discriminated ophthalmopathy from stable hyperthyroidism.

Points on this clonotype: Its antigen is not known.

What was amplified from RNA transcripts were TCR beta CDR3 regions. When the TCR CDR3 underwent first-round RT-PCR, the HTBI primer set was used. Each CDR3 protein gets one entry after TCRdb re-called the multiplex PCR reads with MiXCR. This sample carries some 570,000 distinct CDR3 sequences, approximately 15% of them seen once, and the ten largest clones take around 7%. J is TRBJ1-4 and V is TRBV10-3; D remains unclear. The TCR comes from a woman between 18 and 29 years old with Graves' ophthalmopathy. Sequences were obtained from blood. The CDR3 protein is CAISDPVGEKLFF. In DNA form, the CDR3 reads TGTGCCATCAGTGACCCGGTTGGGGAAAAACTGTTTTTT.